The 9 T cell receptor beta chains in this list originate from one sample, sequenced in a study of OX40 agonist ivuxolimab in advanced cancers. Using immunoSEQ multiplex PCR, the repertoire was profiled, and TCRdb retains in-frame clones only, with some absent. The data contain about 94,000 clones, 87% of them singletons. The source was CD4+ or CD8+ T cells sorted from blood, collected in a trial of the OX40 agonist ivuxolimab. Receptors were obtained from an adult with an advanced solid tumor such as melanoma, head and neck, liver or kidney cancer.

The gene calls are TRBV7-2 and TRBJ2-1; D not certain. V dropped 0 bases and J dropped 10 bases, with 13 bases sitting between them. This CDR3 comprises 14 residues. Looked up from germline, CDR1 is SGHTA and CDR2 is FQGNSA. This chain's CDR3 is CASSLAQAIREQFF. The DNA of the CDR3 is TGTGCCAGCAGCTTAGCACAAGCTATACGAGAGCAGTTCTTC.

The V gene is TRBV6-5, the J gene TRBJ1-3; perhaps TRBD1 as D (6 bases). Germline CDR1 reads MNHEY; CDR2 reads SVGAGI. CDR3 length equals 15 residues. Trimming took 6 bases from V and 2 from J, leaving 14 bases between them. DNA for the CDR3: TGTGCCAGCAGCCCTAGGGGGGCAGCTGGAAACACCATATATTTT. It is translated as CASSPRGAAGNTIYF.

The chain combines TRBV5-1 with TRBJ1-1; D is unclear. CDR1 SGHRS and CDR2 YFSETQ come from the germline V gene. This CDR3 is 14 amino acids long. V was trimmed by 5 bases and J by 4 bases, leaving 15 bases between them. CDR3 in amino acids: CASSPYDLRTEAFF. The CDR3 nucleotides read TGCGCCAGCAGTCCGTATGACCTTCGCACTGAAGCTTTCTTT. The full variable domain, in which reference TRBV5-1 and TRBJ1-1 provide the parts outside the CDR3, is KAGVTQTPRYLIKTRGQQVTLSCSPISGHRSVSWYQQTPGQGLQFLFEYFSETQRNKGNFPGRFSGRQFSNSRSEMNVSTLELGDSALYLCASSPYDLRTEAFFGQGTRLTVV.

J is TRBJ2-7 and V is TRBV6-1, with unresolved D. V was clipped by 8 bases and J by 6 bases, with 17 bases between them. Germline-derived CDR1 and CDR2 are MNHNS and SASEGT. This CDR3 has 13 amino acids. The CDR3: CASSLNRGSEQYF. CDR3 nucleotide sequence: TGTGCCAGCTCCCTGAATAGAGGTAGCGAGCAGTACTTC.

The rearrangement uses TRBV5-4 and TRBJ1-1, with no clear D. Per the germline V gene, CDR1 is SGHNT and CDR2 is YYREEE (reference sequence). This CDR3 spans 14 amino acids. The V gene lost 6 bases and the J gene lost 0 bases, with 12 bases spanning the gap. The CDR3 region is CASTPGPMNTEAFF. CDR3 sequence (DNA): TGTGCCAGCACCCCGGGTCCGATGAACACTGAAGCTTTCTTT. Filled out from reference TRBV5-4 and TRBJ1-1, the complete variable domain reads ETGVTQSPTHLIKTRGQQVTLRCSSQSGHNTVSWYQQALGQGPQFIFQYYREEENGRGNFPPRFSGLQFPNYSSELNVNALELDDSALYLCASTPGPMNTEAFFGQGTRLTVV.

This chain uses TRBV5-6 with TRBJ2-7; D is undetermined. This CDR3 contains 14 residues. Germline assignment: CDR1 SGHDT and CDR2 YYEEEE. The V end was cut by 2 bases, the J end by 7 bases, with 16 bases between. The CDR3 is CASSLRRRASEQYF. Here the CDR3 DNA reads TGTGCCAGCAGCTTACGTCGACGGGCGTCTGAGCAGTACTTC.

This chain connects TRBV10-3 to TRBJ2-1, with 7 bases matching TRBD1. J gave up 3 bases and V 6 bases, and 5 bases lay outside the gene matches. Germline-derived CDR1 and CDR2 are ENHRY and SYGVKD. The CDR3 sequence is 14 residues long. The CDR3 reads CAISGTDHYNEQFF. CDR3 in DNA: TGTGCCATCAGCGGGACAGACCACTACAATGAGCAGTTCTTC.

The chain joins TRBV10-3 to TRBJ1-1, with D possibly TRBD1 on 6 matching bases. The CDR3 extends over 15 amino acids. The germline CDR1 and CDR2 sequences are ENHRY and SYGVKD. V was trimmed by 3 bases and J by 0 bases, leaving 11 bases between them. DNA for the CDR3: TGTGCCATCAGTGATATGGACAGTCTGAACACTGAAGCTTTCTTT. Amino acids: CAISDMDSLNTEAFF.

The V call is TRBV11-1, the J call TRBJ2-2; D perhaps matches TRBD1 (5 bases). V lost 4 bases to trimming and J lost 1 base, with 10 bases between them. The CDR3 consists of 15 residues. Germline values: CDR1 SGHAT, CDR2 FQDESV (reference sequence). As DNA, the CDR3 is TGTGCCAGCAGCTCAACAGGCCAGAACACCGGGGAGCTGTTTTTT. It encodes CASSSTGQNTGELFF.